Listed here are 4 T cell receptor beta chains from one sample, sequenced in a study of a mutant IDH1 vaccine in newly diagnosed glioma (dated by TCRdb to 2020 to 2023). Read against the paper, the sample's time point label means: week 47, end of study. Each vaccine dose was 300 ug of a 20-mer mutant IDH1 peptide in Montanide, given subcutaneously with topical imiquimod. The library was obtained by the immunoSEQ multiplex PCR assay. This immuneACCESS table, as held by TCRdb, lists in-frame sequences with V and J called but not all clones. Of the missing ones, under half trace to an unresolved V gene in checked studies; the others have no known cause. Here the sample has about 94,000 clones; 85% to 90% occur a single time. Approximately 0.8% of the sample is taken by the ten largest. These receptors' antigens are unknown. The material was PBMCs, obtained from a glioma patient whose treatment included an IDH1 peptide vaccine. Every receptor here comes from a woman aged 50 to 60 with glioma.

V usage is TRBV9 and J usage is TRBJ1-4; D is ambiguous. CDR1 is SGDLS and CDR2 is YYNGEE in the germline V gene. Trimming stripped 5 bases from V and 7 bases from J, with 18 bases between. CDR3 length equals 15 residues. CDR3 in DNA: TGTGCCAGCAGTGAGGGTTTTGAATTGTTTGAAAAACTGTTTTTT. Amino acids: CASSEGFELFEKLFF.

The genes are TRBV12-5 and TRBJ2-3; no reliable D call. This CDR3 region has 15 residues. Germline V lookup: CDR1 LGHNT, CDR2 FRNRAP. The germline V and J ends were trimmed by 1 base and 1 base, with 9 bases remaining between them. CDR3 sequence: CASGLGYSRTDTQYF. DNA for the CDR3: TGTGCTAGTGGTTTGGGCTACTCCCGCACAGATACGCAGTATTTT.

The chain joins TRBV28 to TRBJ1-4; unclear D gene. V was pared by 2 bases and J by 8 bases, with 9 bases between. Germline V gene data show CDR1 as MDHEN and CDR2 as SYDVKM. CDR3 length: 13 residues. CDR3 sequence: CASSLPPEEKLFF. CDR3 in DNA: TGTGCCAGCAGTTTACCACCAGAAGAAAAACTGTTTTTT. Combining the CDR3 with reference TRBV28 and TRBJ1-4 gives the whole variable domain DVKVTQSSRYLVKRTGEKVFLECVQDMDHENMFWYRQDPGLGLRLIYFSYDVKMKEKGDIPEGYSVSREKKERFSLILESASTNQTSMYLCASSLPPEEKLFFGSGTQLSVL.

The chain combines TRBV9 with TRBJ2-5; tentatively, D is TRBD1 or TRBD2 (6 bases each). Germline-derived CDR1 and CDR2 are SGDLS and YYNGEE. The CDR3 contains 15 residues. With 4 bases removed from V and 4 bases from J, the gap between germline ends came to 17 bases. DNA of the CDR3: TGTGCCAGCAGCAGGGGGGAGGCAGTAAGAGAGACCCAGTACTTC. It yields the protein CASSRGEAVRETQYF.